The T cell receptor beta chain under discussion was sequenced for a study of cytomegalovirus exposure and HLA in healthy donors. V shed 3 bases and J shed 1 base, with 10 bases lying between them. This CDR3 is 14 amino acids long. Comment on this clone: Its antigen is currently unknown.

The PCR used 60 Vbeta and 13 Jbeta primers. The assay was immunoSEQ multiplex PCR, and TCRdb's table has in-frame clones only and misses some. The sample lists about 110,000 clones, 78% seen once, with 1.3% in the top ten. Notes on the study in general: Later findings reportedly placed an Asian-associated ancestry cluster below the approximately 620-donor mean for N-insertions. What TCR beta sequences reportedly achieved was accurate prediction of HLA-A and HLA-B alleles in most subjects.

The sequenced sample was PBMCs. The sequence came from a man younger than 40 in good health and CMV-seronegative. The J gene is TRBJ2-5, the V gene TRBV5-3; D unresolved. TRBV5-3 is given ORF status, its function remaining uncertain. CDR3 nucleotide sequence: TGTGCCAGAAGCTCCTTGACACCCCAAGAGACCCAGTACTTC. Amino acid sequence: CARSSLTPQETQYF.